The 24 T cell receptor beta chains below all came from one sample that was sequenced in a study of cytomegalovirus exposure and HLA in healthy donors. Primers for the PCR totalled 60 Vbeta and 13 Jbeta. Clones were sequenced by immunoSEQ multiplex PCR, and TCRdb holds only the in-frame ones, with some missing. The sample records under 250,000 clones, 82% being singletons. Sequenced material: PBMCs. All receptors derive from a woman aged 40-49 years in good health and CMV-seronegative.

J is TRBJ1-4 and V is TRBV19; the D is unclear. Trimming cost V 0 bases and J 5 bases, with 4 bases left between them. Germline lookup yields CDR1 LNHDA and CDR2 SQIVND (reference sequence). CDR3 length: 13 residues. CDR3 sequence: CASSIERNEKLFF. CDR3 coding DNA: TGTGCCAGTAGTATAGAGAGAAATGAAAAACTGTTTTTT.

This chain's CDR3 is CASSEDVGQRTEAFF. CDR3 bases: TGTGCCAGCAGCGAAGATGTGGGGCAGCGCACTGAAGCTTTCTTT. The J gene is TRBJ1-1, the V gene TRBV7-9; tentatively, D is TRBD1 (5 bases). Trimming pared 5 bases from V and 4 bases from J, leaving 17 bases between. CDR3 length equals 15 residues. Germline V gene data show CDR1 as SEHNR and CDR2 as FQNEAQ (reference sequence).

V is TRBV28 and J is TRBJ1-4, with unresolved D. The CDR3 extends over 15 amino acids. Trimming removed 2 bases at V and 5 bases at J, with 12 bases between. Germline CDR1 and CDR2: MDHEN and SYDVKM. The CDR3 is CASSLEGSSNEKLFF. The CDR3 coding sequence is TGTGCCAGCAGTTTAGAAGGGAGTAGCAATGAAAAACTGTTTTTT.

This chain links TRBV10-1 with TRBJ2-1; 14 nucleotides agree with TRBD2. The CDR3 runs to 17 residues. Trimming removed 0 bases from V and 10 bases from J; junction bases left unmatched: 8. The germline V gene has CDR1 WNHNN and CDR2 SYGVQD (reference sequence). Written as DNA, the CDR3 is TGCGCCAGCAGTGAGTCGAAGACTAGCGGGAGGGCCAAGGAGCAGTTCTTC. It yields the protein CASSESKTSGRAKEQFF.

The chain recombines TRBV6-1 with TRBJ2-3; D might be TRBD2 (6 bases). Germline lookup yields CDR1 MNHNS and CDR2 SASEGT. V gave up 5 bases and J gave up 2 bases, with 11 bases separating them. The CDR3 sequence is 14 residues long. The CDR3, as DNA: TGTGCCAGCAGTTCTAGCGCGGCCACAGATACGCAGTATTTT. This translates into CASSSSAATDTQYF.

The V gene is TRBV30, the J gene TRBJ2-3; 8 bases map to TRBD2. V was pared by 3 bases and J by 4 bases, with 9 bases of the junction left unmatched. The CDR3 runs 15 residues. Germline values: CDR1 GTSNPN, CDR2 SVGIG (reference sequence). CDR3 residues: CAWRRGWREADTQYF. CDR3 sequence (DNA): TGTGCCTGGAGGCGAGGATGGCGGGAGGCAGATACGCAGTATTTT.

The chain combines TRBV10-3 with TRBJ2-7; 8 nucleotides line up with TRBD1. This CDR3 is built from 17 residues. CDR1 ENHRY and CDR2 SYGVKD come from the germline V gene. V dropped 6 bases and J dropped 0; count of bases not matched to a gene: 13. The CDR3 protein is CAIRAGTGQSSSYEQYF. CDR3 sequence (DNA): TGTGCCATCAGGGCAGGGACAGGTCAAAGCAGCTCCTACGAGCAGTACTTC.

This rearrangement joins TRBV29-1 to TRBJ1-1, with unresolved D. Germline V lookup: CDR1 SQVTM, CDR2 ANQGSEA. The CDR3 sequence is 14 residues long. Between the trimmed V and J ends, which lost 6 bases and 1 base, there was a span of 15 bases. The CDR3 nucleotides read TGCAGCGTCGCGGCAGGAGGTTGGAACACTGAAGCTTTCTTT. Its protein product is CSVAAGGWNTEAFF.

This clone has just one count. This chain links TRBV11-2 with TRBJ1-5; weak D call: TRBD1 (5 bases). Germline V lookup: CDR1 SGHAT, CDR2 FQNNGV. The CDR3 totals 17 residues. Trimming shortened V by 0 bases and J by 6 bases, and 18 bases separated the two germline ends. CDR3 bases: TGTGCCAGCAGCTTAGATTATCTTCTGGGGGGGACTCAGCCCCAGCATTTT. Translated, it gives CASSLDYLLGGTQPQHF. Using reference TRBV11-2 and TRBJ1-5 for the parts outside the CDR3, the full variable domain is EAGVAQSPRYKIIEKRQSVAFWCNPISGHATLYWYQQILGQGPKLLIQFQNNGVVDDSQLPKDRFSAERLKGVDSTLKIQPAKLEDSAVYLCASSLDYLLGGTQPQHFGDGTRLSIL.

J is TRBJ2-3 and V is TRBV5-6, with 11 bases matching TRBD1. Germline trimming cut 4 bases from V and 4 bases from J; bases unmatched to any gene: 8. There are 16 residues in the CDR3. The germline gives CDR1 SGHDT, CDR2 YYEEEE. The CDR3 is CASSTWTGGEADTQYF. CDR3 DNA sequence: TGTGCCAGCAGCACCTGGACAGGGGGCGAAGCAGATACGCAGTATTTT.

The chain combines TRBV5-1 with TRBJ1-2, with D tentatively TRBD1 (6 bases). The CDR3 contains 15 residues. V gave up 3 bases and J gave up 5 bases, with 17 bases separating them. Germline loops: CDR1 SGHRS, CDR2 YFSETQ. The CDR3 DNA is TGCGCCAGCAGCTCCGCTCCGGGACAAGGGTATGGCTACACCTTC. It yields the protein CASSSAPGQGYGYTF.

The genes are TRBV30 and TRBJ1-4, with D possibly TRBD1 on 5 matching bases. The germline V gene encodes CDR1 GTSNPN and CDR2 SVGIG (reference sequence). Trimming shortened V by 1 base and J by 7 bases, and 16 bases separated the two germline ends. The CDR3 has 15 residues. The CDR3 nucleotides are TGTGCCTGGAGTGCCTTGGGGGGTAGGGGTGAAAAACTGTTTTTT. It is translated as CAWSALGGRGEKLFF.

The gene calls are TRBV5-8 and TRBJ1-5; D is ambiguous. The CDR3 has 15 amino acids. Germline V lookup: CDR1 SGHTS, CDR2 YDEGEE. The V end was cut by 1 base, the J end by 7 bases, with 15 bases between. CDR3 protein: CASSLFLEGLQPQHF. In nucleotides, the CDR3 is TGTGCCAGCAGCTTGTTTCTAGAAGGTTTACAGCCCCAGCATTTT. Full variable domain (missing parts from reference TRBV5-8 and TRBJ1-5): EAGVTQSPTHLIKTRGQQATLRCSPISGHTSVYWYQQALGLGLQFLLWYDEGEERNRGNFPPRFSGRQFPNYSSELNVNALELEDSALYLCASSLFLEGLQPQHFGDGTRLSIL.

The chain carries TRBV7-9 and TRBJ2-1, with D possibly TRBD1 on 6 matching bases. The V end lost 5 bases, the J end lost 6 bases, and 23 bases lay between the germline ends. The CDR3 loop spans 17 amino acids. The germline CDR1 and CDR2 sequences are SEHNR and FQNEAQ (reference sequence). The CDR3: CASSPGTQGMARNEQFF. For the CDR3, the DNA is TGTGCCAGCAGCCCAGGGACCCAGGGGATGGCTCGCAATGAGCAGTTCTTC.

The V and J genes are TRBV28 and TRBJ2-7; TRBD1 matches at 7 bases. Germline V gives CDR1 MDHEN, CDR2 SYDVKM. CDR3 length equals 16 residues. V lost 8 bases and J lost 1; bases outside the gene matches: 14. CDR3 residues: CASGEGGQRGSYEQYF. CDR3 DNA: TGTGCCAGCGGCGAAGGGGGACAGAGGGGTTCCTACGAGCAGTACTTC.

The chain employs TRBV29-1 and TRBJ1-1, with 9 bases identical to TRBD1. CDR3 length: 17 amino acids. The ends lost 2 bases at V and 3 bases at J; junction bases unmatched: 13. CDR1 and CDR2 from the germline V gene are SQVTM and ANQGSEA. CDR3 DNA: TGCAGCGTTGAATCATTGTCTACAGGGGGCGCGGACACTGAAGCTTTCTTT. This encodes CSVESLSTGGADTEAFF. Complete variable domain (other parts from reference TRBV29-1 and TRBJ1-1): SAVISQKPSRDICQRGTSLTIQCQVDSQVTMMFWYRQQPGQSLTLIATANQGSEATYESGFVIDKFPISRPNLTFSTLTVSNMSPEDSSIYLCSVESLSTGGADTEAFFGQGTRLTVV.

J is TRBJ1-1 and V is TRBV30, with D tentatively TRBD1 (5 bases). The CDR3 is made up of 14 amino acids. Trimming stripped 0 bases from V and 4 bases from J, with 12 bases between. In germline, CDR1 is GTSNPN, CDR2 SVGIG (reference sequence). Here the CDR3 reads CAWSVQGRGTEAFF. In DNA, the CDR3 is TGTGCCTGGAGTGTACAAGGAAGGGGCACTGAAGCTTTCTTT.

The chain employs TRBV6-1 and TRBJ1-6, with TRBD1 matching over 7 bases. The germline gives CDR1 MNHNS, CDR2 SASEGT. The ends lost 6 bases at V and 4 bases at J; junction bases unmatched: 0. This CDR3 comprises 13 residues. CDR3 sequence reads: CASRTGYNSPLHF. DNA for the CDR3: TGTGCCAGCAGGACAGGGTATAATTCACCCCTCCACTTT.

This chain links TRBV12-5 with TRBJ2-3; 9 bases match TRBD1. Germline CDR1 LGHNT, CDR2 FRNRAP. The CDR3 sequence is 19 residues long. With 7 bases clipped from V and 2 bases from J, the junction kept 19 bases outside the gene matches. The CDR3 region is CASAKGTGFGTTFTDTQYF. The CDR3 DNA sequence: TGTGCTAGTGCCAAGGGGACAGGGTTTGGCACGACTTTCACAGATACGCAGTATTTT.

V and J are TRBV20-1 and TRBJ2-5; D is uncertain. This CDR3 is built from 11 residues. Looked up from germline, CDR1 is DFQATT and CDR2 is SNEGSKA (reference sequence). The V end was cut by 3 bases, the J end by 3 bases, with 5 bases between. As DNA, the CDR3 is TGCAGTGCTAGCCCAAAAGAGACCCAGTACTTC. Encoded protein: CSASPKETQYF.

The chain uses TRBV5-1 and TRBJ2-7; 7 bases match TRBD1. J lost 4 bases, V lost 0 bases, and 4 bases had no gene match. The length of the CDR3 is 14 residues. Germline V gene lookup returns CDR1 SGHRS and CDR2 YFSETQ. CDR3: CASSLGTGEYEQYF. For the CDR3, the DNA is TGCGCCAGCAGCTTGGGGACAGGTGAATACGAGCAGTACTTC.

This rearrangement joins TRBV28 to TRBJ1-5; D remains ambiguous. Trimming left V 3 bases short and J 12 bases short, with 6 bases between. CDR1 and CDR2 from the germline V gene are MDHEN and SYDVKM. The CDR3 has 10 residues. This CDR3 is CASSLVLQHF. The CDR3 coding sequence is TGTGCCAGCAGTTTGGTACTCCAGCATTTT.

The V gene is TRBV19, the J gene TRBJ1-2; perhaps TRBD1 as D (6 bases). Germline CDR1 is LNHDA and CDR2 is SQIVND (reference sequence). The CDR3 length is 16 residues. V was clipped by 4 bases and J by 0 bases, with 15 bases between them. In nucleotides, the CDR3 is TGTGCCAGTAGTACCTCACAGGGAGTCTCTAACTATGGCTACACCTTC. Translated, it gives CASSTSQGVSNYGYTF.

The chain is built from TRBV5-8 and TRBJ2-7; D gene uncertain. With 7 bases removed from V and 5 bases from J, the gap between germline ends came to 22 bases. Germline CDR1 and CDR2: SGHTS and YDEGEE. This CDR3 contains 15 residues. This chain's CDR3 is CASFAGDLRSHEQYF. CDR3 in DNA: TGTGCCAGCTTCGCCGGAGACCTAAGGTCCCACGAGCAGTACTTC.